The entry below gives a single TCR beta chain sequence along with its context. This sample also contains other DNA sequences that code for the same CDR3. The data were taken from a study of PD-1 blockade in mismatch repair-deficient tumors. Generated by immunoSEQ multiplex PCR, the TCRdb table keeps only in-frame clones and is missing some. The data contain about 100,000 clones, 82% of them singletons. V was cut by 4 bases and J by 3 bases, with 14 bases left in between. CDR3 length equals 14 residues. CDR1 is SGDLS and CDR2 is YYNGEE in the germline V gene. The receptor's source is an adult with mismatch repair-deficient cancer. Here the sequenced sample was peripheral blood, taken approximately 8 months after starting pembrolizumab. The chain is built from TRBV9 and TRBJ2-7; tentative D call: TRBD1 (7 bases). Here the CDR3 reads CASSPRQGGYEQYF. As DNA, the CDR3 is TGTGCCAGCAGCCCACGACAGGGAGGCTACGAGCAGTACTTC.